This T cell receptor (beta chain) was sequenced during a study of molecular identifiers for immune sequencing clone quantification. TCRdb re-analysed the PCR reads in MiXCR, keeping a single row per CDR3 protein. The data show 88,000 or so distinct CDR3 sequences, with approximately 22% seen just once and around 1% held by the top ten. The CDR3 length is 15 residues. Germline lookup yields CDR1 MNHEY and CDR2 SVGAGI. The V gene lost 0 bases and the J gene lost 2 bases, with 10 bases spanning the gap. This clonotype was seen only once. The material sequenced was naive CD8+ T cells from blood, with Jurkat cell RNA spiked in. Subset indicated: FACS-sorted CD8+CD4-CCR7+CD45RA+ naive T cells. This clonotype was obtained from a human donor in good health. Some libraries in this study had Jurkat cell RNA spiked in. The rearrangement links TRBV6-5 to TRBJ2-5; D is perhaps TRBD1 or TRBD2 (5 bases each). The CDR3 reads CASSYSPGPQETQYF. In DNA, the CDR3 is TGTGCCAGCAGTTACTCGCCGGGGCCTCAAGAGACCCAGTACTTC.